This T cell receptor beta chain was sequenced for a study of shared clonotypes between healthy human individuals (dated by TCRdb to the early 2020s). For the wider study: A couple of women and three men aged 18 to 49 years were included in the cohort. Per donor, leukapheresis produced somewhere between about 0.8 and 9 billion PBMCs. Blood TCR repertoires of 5 or 6 healthy adults were deeply sequenced to estimate repertoire size and the extent of clonotype sharing between individuals. To increase sequencing depth and limit assay-specific biases, different laboratories used diverse techniques to prepare libraries and sequence TCR repertoires. For each donor, CD4 naive and CD4 memory were each run on three plates, CD8 naive on two plates, and CD8 memory on one plate.

As regards this clone: The antigen this receptor binds is unknown. Base qualities are not at hand, and no much larger clone is one base apart.

Study-wide findings and limitations: Across a few donors, around 5% of naive CD4, approximately 3.5% of naive CD8, around 2.1% of memory CD4, and about 0.44% of memory CD8 clonotypes were shared. Naive subsets generally had larger estimated clonotype richness than memory subsets. Higher generation probabilities were observed for clonotypes shared by all four sorted-subset donors than for non-shared clonotypes. Sampling was limited to blood, and TCR repertoires in tissue likely differ from TCR repertoires in blood. Rarefaction of sorted-subset datasets indicated incomplete sequencing despite the large sequencing depth. The small number of donors limited the genetic and exposure-history diversity represented. Based on pairwise subsampling, the degree of clonotype sharing among donors was expected to be affected by sequencing depth.

Healthy HIV-negative adults with no recently reported acute infections or vaccinations were included as donors. Only Caucasian adults living in Nashville, Tennessee, USA were represented among the donors. CD4+ T cells were enriched by magnetic negative selection; naive cells were then positively selected on CD45RA, and the negative fraction formed the memory subset. Blood was obtained by leukapheresis, after which PBMCs were separated by Ficoll-Histopaque density gradient centrifugation and cryopreserved in liquid nitrogen vapor phase. Purity and quantity of every magnetically sorted T cell population were checked by analytical flow cytometry. Each sorted fraction had its genomic DNA isolated and then quantified by UV absorbance on a Nanodrop 2000c. Using the deep immunoSEQ assay, multiplex PCR amplified TCR CDR3 regions from genomic DNA. Genomic DNA extracted from each cell subset was distributed evenly over all wells of several immunoSEQ 96-well plates, and each plate served as one replicate. For sorted subsets, around 200 ng genomic DNA, equal to 25,000 to 35,000 T cell genomes, was loaded into each replicate PCR. The purified libraries were quantified using a Qubit 3.0 fluorometer, sized with a Bioanalyzer 2100, and then quantified again using the KAPA Library Quantification kit. Every immunoSEQ 96-well plate was sequenced on a dedicated single-read 150-cycle Illumina NextSeq 550 flow cell. In the source study's methods: Because only junctional sequences without quality scores were contained in the immunoSEQ output, filtering matching that applied to full-length reads could not be performed. To assign V/J genes and CDR3, sequences were annotated using PyIR, a Python wrapper for IgBLAST v1.9, with IMGT germline references. Reads with weak V/J assignments (E-value above 1e-6), missing CDR3, stop codons, out-of-frame junctions, or ambiguous translated residues were removed. V3J clonotypes were defined as sequences sharing an identical inferred V gene, J gene, and CDR3 amino acid sequence. Percentage overlap between repertoires was computed as shared unique clonotypes divided by the size of the smaller repertoire. Three approaches were used to assess repertoire richness: RTK rarefaction, the Chao1 estimator, and Recon v2.1 estimates of unobserved clonotypes. OLGA was used to compute generation probabilities for all TCRbeta clonotypes that the gDNA method yielded from a handful of donors. TCRdb obtained this table from immuneACCESS and retained in-frame rearrangements with V and J assigned. These tables miss some clones; where compared with another copy, unresolved V genes account for less than half of the shortfall, and the remainder is unexplained. For V, J and clone size, that table is used; D and trimming come from the DNA. This sample holds 1,400,000 or so clones; less than 99% were observed only once. About 0.35% of the sample comes from the top ten.

CDR1 and CDR2 are read off the germline V gene as SGHRS and YFSETQ. Measured from the cysteine to the phenylalanine, the CDR3 is 14 residues long. The kept DNA is CDR3 alone, 42 bases in frame from the first base. V drops 4 bases and J drops 6 bases, leaving 15 bases in between. The sequencing sample was made of naive CD4+ T cells sorted from blood. This specimen's cell subset or site label, interpreted: CD45RA+ positively selected. The TCR originated in a man aged 25-45 years in good health. The rearrangement combines TRBV5-1 with TRBJ2-3; the D gene assignment is perhaps TRBD1 or TRBD2, with each matching 7 bases. This receptor carries the CDR3 CASSLTGRGDTQYF. The nucleotide sequence is given as TGCGCCAGCAGCCTGACAGGGCGGGGGGATACGCAGTATTTT.